This is a list of T cell receptor beta chains from one sample in a study of cytomegalovirus exposure and HLA in healthy donors. The table came from immunoSEQ multiplex PCR; TCRdb's copy has only in-frame clones and leaves some out. Of some 130,000 clones listed, over 50% are singletons. Material: PBMCs. The source of these receptors is a human donor in good health. Each CDR3 is given with its conserved first and last residue. D genes are given only for firm matches. A clone size is listed for some rows: how often the clone was seen (once, few, many), or a class if it is expanded.

V,size,J,D,DNA,CDR3
TRBV11-1,NA,TRBJ2-1,TRBD2,TGTGCCAGCAGCCCCGCGGGACTAGTTTACAATGAGCAGTTCTTC,CASSPAGLVYNEQFF
TRBV19,NA,TRBJ2-7,TRBD1,TGTGCCAGTAGTATAGACCGGACAGGATCCGACGAGCAGTACTTC,CASSIDRTGSDEQYF
TRBV7-3,NA,TRBJ2-1,NA,TGTGCCAGCAGCTTATGGGGCAGCGCTGATGTCAATGAGCAGTTCTTC,CASSLWGSADVNEQFF
TRBV28,NA,TRBJ1-2,TRBD1,TGTGCCAGCAGTCGATTAACAGGGGTTTCGGATGGCTACACCTTC,CASSRLTGVSDGYTF
TRBV9,NA,TRBJ1-4,NA,TGTGCCAGCAGCGTAGATTACGGGGTGGGTGAAAAACTGTTTTTT,CASSVDYGVGEKLFF
TRBV28,few,TRBJ2-7,TRBD2,TGTGCCAGCAGATCCGGGGGGACGGCGGCGCAACAGCAGTACTTC,CASRSGGTAAQQQYF
TRBV9,once,TRBJ2-2,TRBD2,TGTGCCAGCAGCGTATCTTCGGGACTAGGTGCCACCGGGGAGCTGTTTTTT,CASSVSSGLGATGELFF
TRBV5-1,few,TRBJ1-5,TRBD1,TGCGCCAGCAGCGTCGGACAGGGTCATCAGCCCCAGCATTTT,CASSVGQGHQPQHF
TRBV10-3,NA,TRBJ1-5,TRBD1,TGTGCCACCAGACAGGGCGATCAGCCCCAGCATTTT,CATRQGDQPQHF
TRBV10-1,few,TRBJ2-7,TRBD1,TGCGCCAGCAGTCGGGACAGGGTTTCACTTCACGAGCAGTACTTC,CASSRDRVSLHEQYF
TRBV9,NA,TRBJ2-3,NA,TGTGCCAGCAGCGTAGGGGACAAATATACGCAGTATTTT,CASSVGDKYTQYF
TRBV7-9,few,TRBJ1-2,TRBD1,TGTGCCAGCAGACAGGGGGCGGATGGCTACACCTTC,CASRQGADGYTF
TRBV13,few,TRBJ1-3,NA,TGTGCCAGCAGCTTTGGAGGCCACTCTGGAAACACCATATATTTT,CASSFGGHSGNTIYF
TRBV7-9,NA,TRBJ2-2,TRBD2,TGTGCCAGCAGCTGGGGACTAGCCGGCACCGGGGAGCTGTTTTTT,CASSWGLAGTGELFF
TRBV12-2,few,TRBJ2-3,NA,TGTGCAAGTCGTCTCCAGACTAGCGGGGGGGTCACAGATACGCAGTATTTT,CASRLQTSGGVTDTQYF
TRBV28,NA,TRBJ2-3,TRBD2,TGTGCCAGCAGTAGGGGACTAGGACCTGCAGATACGCAGTATTTT,CASSRGLGPADTQYF
TRBV9,few,TRBJ2-1,TRBD1,TGTGCCAGCAGCGCGACCGGGACAGGGTACAATGAGCAGTTCTTC,CASSATGTGYNEQFF
TRBV5-4,NA,TRBJ2-7,TRBD2,TGTGCCAGCAGCTTGGGTTCTTCCGCTAGCGGGAGTGGCGAGCAGTACTTC,CASSLGSSASGSGEQYF
TRBV5-6,NA,TRBJ1-1,NA,TGTGCCAGCACCTTTGGTAACATGAACACTGAAGCTTTCTTT,CASTFGNMNTEAFF
TRBV6-4,NA,TRBJ1-5,TRBD1,TGTGCCAGCAGTGACGACCCTAGGGACAGGGTGGGTATCAATCAGCCCCAGCATTTT,CASSDDPRDRVGINQPQHF
TRBV2,NA,TRBJ1-1,NA,TGTGCCAGCAGCCGGGGAGAAGCTGAAGCTTTCTTT,CASSRGEAEAFF
TRBV7-6,once,TRBJ2-3,NA,TGTGCCAGCAGCTTCCGTGGCAGCACAGATACGCAGTATTTT,CASSFRGSTDTQYF
TRBV18,NA,TRBJ2-1,NA,TGTGCCAGCTCACCACCGAGGGGGAGTACGCTGGGCAATGAGCGGTTCTTC,CASSPPRGSTLGNERFF
TRBV28,NA,TRBJ1-5,NA,TGTGCCAGCAGTCGCGAGGCTAACCAGCCCCAGCATTTT,CASSREANQPQHF
TRBV15,few,TRBJ1-5,NA,TGTGCCACCAGCAGAGATAGGGGACAGCCCCAGCATTTT,CATSRDRGQPQHF
TRBV5-1,NA,TRBJ2-3,TRBD2,TGCGCCAGCAGCCAGGGACTAGCGGCTAGCACAGATACGCAGTATTTT,CASSQGLAASTDTQYF
TRBV7-8,NA,TRBJ2-3,TRBD2,TGTGCCAGCAGCACGGGACTAGCGGAGACTGAGACAGATACGCAGTATTTT,CASSTGLAETETDTQYF
TRBV18,NA,TRBJ2-1,NA,TGTGCCAGCTCACGGAAACTAGCCGCAGGGGGTGAGCAGTTCTTC,CASSRKLAAGGEQFF
TRBV9,NA,TRBJ2-5,TRBD2,TGTGCCAGCAGCGTAGAGGCAAGACTAGCGGCTTGGGAGACCCAGTACTTC,CASSVEARLAAWETQYF
TRBV7-2,NA,TRBJ2-5,TRBD1,TGTGCCAGCAGCGGGGACAGGGGCACAGAGTACTTC,CASSGDRGTEYF
TRBV10-1,NA,TRBJ2-1,TRBD2,TGCGCCAGCAGTGCTCTAGCGGGAGGGCCTGATTTGTCGAGCTCCTACAATGAGCAGTTCTTC,CASSALAGGPDLSSSYNEQFF
TRBV11-3,few,TRBJ2-1,TRBD2,TGTGCCAGCAGCTCTAGGGGGACTAGCGGAAACAATGAGCAGTTCTTC,CASSSRGTSGNNEQFF
TRBV18,few,TRBJ2-1,NA,TGTGCCAGCTGCGTACAAAGGGGGAATGAGCAGTTCTTC,CASCVQRGNEQFF
TRBV27,NA,TRBJ1-2,NA,TGTGCCAGCAGTGGCGGTATGGACTATGGCTACACCTTC,CASSGGMDYGYTF
TRBV28,NA,TRBJ1-1,TRBD1,TGTGCCAGCAGTTTCCCGGGACAGGGTGAAGCTTTCTTT,CASSFPGQGEAFF
TRBV28,once,TRBJ2-7,NA,TGTGCCAGCAGGGAGGGTCGCCCCTACGAGCAGTACTTC,CASREGRPYEQYF
TRBV7-8,NA,TRBJ2-3,TRBD2,TGTGCCAGCAGCTTTACGGGACTAGCGGGAGGCGGGGCAGATACGCAGTATTTT,CASSFTGLAGGGADTQYF
TRBV28,NA,TRBJ2-3,NA,TGTGCCAGCCTATCCACAGATACGCAGTATTTT,CASLSTDTQYF
TRBV7-6,NA,TRBJ2-3,NA,TGTGCCAGCAGCTTCAGCGGAGGGGCGGATACGCAGTATTTT,CASSFSGGADTQYF
TRBV7-3,NA,TRBJ2-2,NA,TGTGCCAGCAGCTCGACTAGTCTGGCGCTCACCGGGGAGCTGTTTTTT,CASSSTSLALTGELFF
TRBV7-9,NA,TRBJ1-4,NA,TGTGCCAGCAGCCCCCGGACAGCAACTAATGAAAAACTGTTTTTT,CASSPRTATNEKLFF
TRBV5-1,NA,TRBJ2-7,NA,TGCGCCAGCAGGACTCGCTCGTCCTACGAGCAGTACTTC,CASRTRSSYEQYF
TRBV7-8,NA,TRBJ2-6,TRBD1,TGTGCCAGCAGCTCAGGGGGCACTGGGGCCAACGTCCTGACTTTC,CASSSGGTGANVLTF
TRBV18,NA,TRBJ2-3,NA,TGTGCCAGCTCACCAGATAGTTACAGGGGCACAGATACGCAGTATTTT,CASSPDSYRGTDTQYF
TRBV7-2,few,TRBJ2-1,NA,TGTGCCAGCAGCTTGGTGGTAGCAGTTAATAAAGGCAATGAGCAGTTCTTC,CASSLVVAVNKGNEQFF
TRBV4-1,NA,TRBJ2-7,TRBD1,TGCGCCAGCAGCCAAGTTTCGGGACAGGCGTCCTACGAGCAGTACTTC,CASSQVSGQASYEQYF
TRBV5-1,few,TRBJ2-7,TRBD1,TGCGCCAGCAGCTTGGTGGACAGGTTCTACGAGCAGTACTTC,CASSLVDRFYEQYF
TRBV6-1,NA,TRBJ1-2,TRBD1,TGTGCCAGCAGTGAAAGGGACAGGGGGCCTGGCTACACCTTC,CASSERDRGPGYTF
TRBV19,few,TRBJ1-5,TRBD1,TGTGCCAGTAGTATAGATGGGCAGGGGGCCAGCAATCAGCCCCAGCATTTT,CASSIDGQGASNQPQHF
TRBV7-9,NA,TRBJ2-7,TRBD1,TGTGCCAGCAGCTATTCCGGGACAGGGATCCACGAGCAGTACTTC,CASSYSGTGIHEQYF
TRBV10-3,NA,TRBJ1-4,NA,TGTGCCATCAGTGAGCAGACAACTAATGAAAAACTGTTTTTT,CAISEQTTNEKLFF
TRBV5-5,NA,TRBJ1-2,TRBD1,TGTGCCAGCAGCATAGGACAGGGGAGGGCTGGCTACACCTTC,CASSIGQGRAGYTF
TRBV29-1,NA,TRBJ2-1,TRBD2,TGCAGCGTTGATCTGGGGAGGGGAGGCAATGAGCAGTTCTTC,CSVDLGRGGNEQFF
TRBV6-6,NA,TRBJ2-1,NA,TGTGCCAGCAGTCTCAGTGTTAATGAGCAGTTCTTC,CASSLSVNEQFF
TRBV5-4,NA,TRBJ2-5,NA,TGTGCCAGCAGATCGGGTCTAGAGGAGACCCAGTACTTC,CASRSGLEETQYF